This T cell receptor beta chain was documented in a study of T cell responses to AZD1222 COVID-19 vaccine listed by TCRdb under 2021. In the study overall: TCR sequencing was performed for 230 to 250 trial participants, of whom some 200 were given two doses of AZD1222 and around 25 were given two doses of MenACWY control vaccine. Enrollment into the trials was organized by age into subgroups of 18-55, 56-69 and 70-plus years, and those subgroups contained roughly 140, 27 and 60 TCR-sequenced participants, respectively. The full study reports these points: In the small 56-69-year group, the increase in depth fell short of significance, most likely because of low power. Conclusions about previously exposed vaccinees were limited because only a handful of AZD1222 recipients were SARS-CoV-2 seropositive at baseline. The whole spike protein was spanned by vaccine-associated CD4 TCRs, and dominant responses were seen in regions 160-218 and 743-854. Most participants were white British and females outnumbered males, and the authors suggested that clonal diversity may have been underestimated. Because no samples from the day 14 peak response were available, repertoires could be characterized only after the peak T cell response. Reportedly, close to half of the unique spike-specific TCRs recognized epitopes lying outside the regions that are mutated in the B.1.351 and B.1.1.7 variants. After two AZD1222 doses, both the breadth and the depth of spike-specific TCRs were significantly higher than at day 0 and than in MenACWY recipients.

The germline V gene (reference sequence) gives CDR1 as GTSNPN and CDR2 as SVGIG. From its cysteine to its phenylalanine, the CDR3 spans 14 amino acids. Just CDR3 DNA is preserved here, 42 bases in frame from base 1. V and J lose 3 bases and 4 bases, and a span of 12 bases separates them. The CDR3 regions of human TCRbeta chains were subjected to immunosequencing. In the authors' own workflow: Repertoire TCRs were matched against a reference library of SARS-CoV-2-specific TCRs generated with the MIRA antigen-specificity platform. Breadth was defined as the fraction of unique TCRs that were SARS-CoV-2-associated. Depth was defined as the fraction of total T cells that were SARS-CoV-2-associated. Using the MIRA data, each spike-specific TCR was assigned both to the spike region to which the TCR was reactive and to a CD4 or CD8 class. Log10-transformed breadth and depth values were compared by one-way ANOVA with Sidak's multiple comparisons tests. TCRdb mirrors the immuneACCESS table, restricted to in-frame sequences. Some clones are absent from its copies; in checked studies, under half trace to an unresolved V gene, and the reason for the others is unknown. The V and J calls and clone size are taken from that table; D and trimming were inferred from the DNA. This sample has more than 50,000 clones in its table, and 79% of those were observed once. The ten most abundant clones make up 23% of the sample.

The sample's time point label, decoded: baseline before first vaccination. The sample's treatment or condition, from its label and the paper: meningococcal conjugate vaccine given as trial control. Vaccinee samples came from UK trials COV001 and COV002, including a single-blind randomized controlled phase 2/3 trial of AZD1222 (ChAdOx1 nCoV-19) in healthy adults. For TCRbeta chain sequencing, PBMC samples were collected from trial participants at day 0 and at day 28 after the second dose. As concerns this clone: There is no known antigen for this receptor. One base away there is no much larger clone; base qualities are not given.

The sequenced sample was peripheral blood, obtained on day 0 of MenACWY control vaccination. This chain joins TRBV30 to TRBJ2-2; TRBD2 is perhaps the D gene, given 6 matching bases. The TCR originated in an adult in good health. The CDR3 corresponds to CAWRLGEVTGELFF. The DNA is TGTGCCTGGAGGCTAGGGGAGGTCACCGGGGAGCTGTTTTTT.